The 21 T cell receptor beta chains given below trace back to one sample, sequenced in a study of blood T cells in healthy people across ages. A second PCR, run for roughly 6 to 11 cycles, used a sample-barcoded 5' primer plus a J-beta primer mix. TCRdb used MiXCR to reprocess the 5' RACE reads, holding one entry per CDR3 protein. The sample contains approximately 820,000 distinct CDR3 sequences, under 45% of which appear only once. Sequenced input: blood. These TCRs come from a man aged 60-69 years in good health.

This clonotype appeared a few times. The chain uses TRBV7-9 and TRBJ2-3, with D possibly matching TRBD2 (6 bases). CDR1 is SEHNR and CDR2 is FQNEAQ in the germline V gene (reference sequence). The CDR3 length is 15 residues. V lost 1 base and J 0 bases, leaving 8 bases between the germline ends. The DNA for the CDR3 is TGTGCCAGCAGCTTAGTGGAGGGGAGCACAGATACGCAGTATTTT. Translating gives CASSLVEGSTDTQYF.

The V call is TRBV4-3, the J call TRBJ2-5, with TRBD1 identical over 7 bases. The germline V gene encodes CDR1 LGHNA and CDR2 YSLEER. The CDR3 runs to 16 residues. Trimming removed 4 bases from V and 2 bases from J; junction bases left unmatched: 10. The CDR3 DNA sequence: TGCGCCAGCAGCCCCTCGGCCAGGGGGATACAAGAGACCCAGTACTTC. This encodes CASSPSARGIQETQYF.

The chain recombines TRBV6-2 or TRBV6-3 with TRBJ2-7, with 9 bases lining up with TRBD1. The CDR3 spans 16 residues. Germline loops: CDR1 MNHEY, CDR2 SVGEGT. V shed 5 bases, J shed 9 bases, and the junction held 17 bases outside the gene matches. CDR3 in DNA: TGTGCCAGCAGTAACCAAGGGACAGGGAAGGTTCGGGGGCAGTACTTC. Translating gives CASSNQGTGKVRGQYF.

Many counts were recorded for this clonotype. J is TRBJ2-1 and V is TRBV4-1, with TRBD1 matching over 8 bases. CDR3 size: 15 residues. Looked up from germline, CDR1 is MGHRA and CDR2 is YSYEKL. With V trimmed by 2 bases and J by 0 bases, 0 bases remained unmatched. For the CDR3, the DNA is TGCGCCAGCAGCCAAACAGGGGGCTCCTACAATGAGCAGTTCTTC. It encodes CASSQTGGSYNEQFF.

The chain combines TRBV30 with TRBJ2-7, with D uncertain. The CDR3 totals 12 residues. CDR1 GTSNPN and CDR2 SVGIG come from the germline V gene (reference sequence). Between the trimmed V and J ends, which lost 0 bases and 7 bases, there was a span of 10 bases. This chain's CDR3 is CAWSVSGNEQYF. The CDR3, as DNA: TGTGCCTGGAGTGTATCGGGCAATGAGCAGTACTTC.

The gene calls are TRBV4-1 and TRBJ1-5; D unclear. The CDR3 runs to 17 residues. CDR1 and CDR2 from the germline V gene are MGHRA and YSYEKL. V was pared by 0 bases and J by 0 bases, with 12 bases between. CDR3 sequence reads: CASSQDPRQNSNQPQHF. The CDR3 nucleotides are TGCGCCAGCAGCCAAGATCCTCGGCAGAATAGCAATCAGCCCCAGCATTTT.

This clonotype was observed a few times. V gene TRBV20-1 combines with J gene TRBJ1-6, with 7 bases fitting TRBD1. CDR3 length: 16 residues. Germline-derived CDR1 and CDR2 are DFQATT and SNEGSKA (reference sequence). The V and J ends lost 2 bases and 0 bases, in that order; junction bases with no gene match: 4. The CDR3 is CSARSQGSSYNSPLHF. CDR3 nucleotide sequence: TGCAGTGCTAGATCACAGGGGAGCTCCTATAATTCACCCCTCCACTTT.

The rearrangement joins TRBV4-1 to TRBJ2-1, with D possibly matching TRBD2 (6 bases). The CDR3 has 20 residues. With 0 bases removed from V and 0 bases from J, the gap between germline ends came to 21 bases. CDR1 and CDR2 (germline): MGHRA, YSYEKL. As DNA, the CDR3 is TGCGCCAGCAGCCAAGATTGGAAAGCGGGTTACTCGAGCTCCTACAATGAGCAGTTCTTC. It is translated as CASSQDWKAGYSSSYNEQFF.

The V gene is TRBV20-1, the J gene TRBJ2-1; D might be TRBD2 (6 bases). Deletions cut 3 bases from V and 2 bases from J, with 17 bases between. The CDR3 consists of 16 residues. Germline V lookup: CDR1 DFQATT, CDR2 SNEGSKA (reference sequence). The CDR3 DNA reads TGCAGTGCTAGTAGCGGCGGGACGATCGCCTACAATGAGCAGTTCTTC. It codes for CSASSGGTIAYNEQFF.

The V gene is TRBV3-1, the J gene TRBJ2-4; the D call may be TRBD1 or TRBD2 (6 bases each). The CDR3 runs 12 residues. Per the germline V gene, CDR1 is LGHDT and CDR2 is YNNKEL (reference sequence). Trimming cost V 0 bases and J 15 bases, with 12 bases left between them. The CDR3 DNA follows: TGTGCCAGCAGCCAAGAGGGGGGCCGTGTGTACTTC. Protein: CASSQEGGRVYF.

The rearrangement uses TRBV27 and TRBJ2-1; 8 bases are a match to TRBD1. Looked up from germline, CDR1 is MNHEY and CDR2 is SMNVEV (reference sequence). This CDR3 has 16 amino acids. The ends lost 10 bases at V and 7 bases at J; junction bases unmatched: 18. The CDR3 coding sequence is TGTGCCACCCTGCCCGACAACAGGGGGAAAAGGAATGAGCAGTTCTTC. Translated: CATLPDNRGKRNEQFF.

Comments on this clonotype: A much larger clone differs from this one at a single base, so this may be a read error. The CDR3 DNA reads TGCGCCAGCAGCCAGAACTTCGGGGGTTGGGAGACCCTGTACTTC. Translated: CASSQNFGGWETLYF. This chain joins TRBV4-3 and TRBJ2-5; a possible D gene is TRBD2 (6 bases). The CDR3 spans 15 residues. Per the germline V gene, CDR1 is LGHNA and CDR2 is YSLEER.

The genes are TRBV20-1 and TRBJ2-3; the match to TRBD2 covers 15 bases. The CDR3 spans 19 residues. The V and J ends lost 0 bases and 6 bases, in that order; junction bases with no gene match: 13. Germline-derived CDR1 and CDR2 are DFQATT and SNEGSKA (reference sequence). DNA of the CDR3: TGCAGTGCTAGAGATTCGGGACTAGCGGGGGGCTTCACTGGGGATACGCAGTATTTT. Its translation is CSARDSGLAGGFTGDTQYF.

CDR3 protein: CASSIYRTGQAEQYF. In DNA form, the CDR3 reads TGTGCCAGCAGTATTTACCGGACAGGGCAGGCCGAGCAGTACTTC. The gene calls are TRBV6-5 and TRBJ2-7, with TRBD1 matching over 8 bases. The germline gives CDR1 MNHEY, CDR2 SVGAGI. V was pared by 5 bases and J by 6 bases, with 12 bases of the junction left unmatched. The CDR3 loop spans 15 amino acids.

The chain is built from TRBV6-1 and TRBJ2-3; the D is unclear. The CDR3 length is 14 residues. Trimming took 6 bases from V and 0 from J, leaving 10 bases between them. Germline CDR1 reads MNHNS; CDR2 reads SASEGT. For the CDR3, the DNA is TGTGCCAGCAGAGTCAGCTCTAGCACAGATACGCAGTATTTT. As protein: CASRVSSSTDTQYF.

The chain uses TRBV25-1 and TRBJ2-3; D is tentatively TRBD1 or TRBD2 (7 bases each). The CDR3 is 14 residues long. Germline V lookup: CDR1 MGHDK, CDR2 SYGVNS. V was clipped by 8 bases and J by 3 bases, with 15 bases between them. Here the CDR3 reads CASATGEGTDTQYF. The CDR3 nucleotides read TGTGCCAGCGCCACAGGGGAGGGTACAGATACGCAGTATTTT.

The chain carries TRBV2 and TRBJ1-6; 8 bases map to TRBD1. Germline CDR1 SNHLY, CDR2 FYNNEI. The CDR3 totals 16 residues. V shed 2 bases, J shed 6 bases, and the junction held 6 bases outside the gene matches. As DNA, the CDR3 is TGTGCCAGCAGTGAAAGGCAGGGGGCCGGTAATTCACCCCTCCACTTT. As protein: CASSERQGAGNSPLHF.

This CDR3 reads CASSLTGRENPPQYF. Here the CDR3 DNA reads TGTGCCAGCAGTCTAACGGGACGGGAAAATCCCCCCCAGTACTTC. The chain uses TRBV6-5 and TRBJ2-5; D possibly matches TRBD1 or TRBD2 (5 bases each). Trimming took off 5 bases at V and 9 bases at J, with 22 bases between the two ends. CDR3 size: 15 residues. Germline assignment: CDR1 MNHEY and CDR2 SVGAGI.

This clonotype was detected only a few times. The CDR3 coding sequence is TGTGCCAGCAGTAACAGGGGCGATGAAAAACTGTTTTTT. Amino acids: CASSNRGDEKLFF. This rearrangement joins TRBV27 to TRBJ1-4, with TRBD1 matching 7 bases. Germline V lookup: CDR1 MNHEY, CDR2 SMNVEV (reference sequence). V was clipped by 5 bases and J by 6 bases; unmatched bases: 3. The CDR3 covers 13 residues.

This clonotype has just a few counts. This chain uses TRBV27 with TRBJ1-2; possibly TRBD1 for D (5 bases). The CDR3 contains 14 residues. V gave up 5 bases and J gave up 8 bases, with 18 bases separating them. Germline loops: CDR1 MNHEY, CDR2 SMNVEV (reference sequence). CDR3 nucleotide sequence: TGTGCCAGCAGTCCAATGGGACCTTCCGAGGGCTACACCTTC. Encoded protein: CASSPMGPSEGYTF.

This clonotype was counted only a few times. The rearrangement links TRBV5-1 to TRBJ1-6; perhaps TRBD1 as D (5 bases). The CDR3 spans 15 residues. V lost 0 bases, J lost 6 bases, and 10 bases lay in between. Germline V lookup: CDR1 SGHRS, CDR2 YFSETQ. The CDR3 sequence: CASSLEGPGNSPLHF. The CDR3 bases are TGCGCCAGCAGCTTGGAGGGACCGGGTAATTCACCCCTCCACTTT.